The clone carrying this T cell receptor (beta chain) has ten or more counts. Its antigen remains unknown. A Clinical Activity Score of at least 3, a NOSPECS grade of at least 4 and a duration under 3 months were recorded in the ophthalmopathy patients. The data derive from a study of T cells in Graves' hyperthyroidism and ophthalmopathy. Whole-study context: Before treatment of any kind, peripheral blood was taken at initial diagnosis. General study results and limits: Blood also showed most of the thyroid clonotypes that were expanded above 0.001.

RNA transcripts served as the template for amplifying TCR beta CDR3 regions. When the TCR CDR3 underwent first-round RT-PCR, the HTBI primer set was used. One entry per CDR3 protein results from TCRdb running MiXCR on the multiplex PCR reads. Here the sample spans nearly 250,000 distinct CDR3 sequences, 16% being singletons. The CDR3 extends over 15 amino acids. Germline V gene lookup returns CDR1 MNHEY and CDR2 SMNVEV (reference sequence). Trimming pared 6 bases from V and 4 bases from J, leaving 19 bases between. Sequences were obtained from blood. The sequence came from a woman between 18 and 30 years old with Graves' ophthalmopathy. V and J are TRBV27 and TRBJ2-7; TRBD2 might be the D (6 bases). As DNA, the CDR3 is TGTGCCAGCAGACCAAACGGGGGATACCGGTACGAGCAGTACTTC. As protein: CASRPNGGYRYEQYF.